These T cell receptor beta chains were read from a single sample in a study of sequential checkpoint blockade in melanoma. Measured with immunoSEQ multiplex PCR; TCRdb has only the in-frame clones, and not every one. The repertoire has around 18,000 clones, roughly 66% of them found once; the top ten carry 15% to 20%. This specimen was CD8+ T cells sorted from blood (inferred from file names), taken from a patient given nivolumab and ipilimumab in sequence. Receptor source: a human donor with melanoma. CDR3s include the opening cysteine and the closing phenylalanine or tryptophan. The D gene is left open where the match is weak. Clone size, where shown, is once, few, many, or a class for clones that have expanded.

d_call j_call clone_size v_call cdr3_nt cdr3_aa
. TRBJ1-1 . TRBV7-6 TGTGCCAGCAGCTCCACAGGGACCGGGGAAGCTTTCTTT CASSSTGTGEAFF
. TRBJ1-1 . TRBV7-9 TGTGCCAGCAGCCCTGGGGGCGGGGAAGCTTTCTTT CASSPGGGEAFF
. TRBJ2-7 . TRBV6-6 TGTGCCAGCACCCCCGACAGGCACGAGCAGTACTTC CASTPDRHEQYF
TRBD2 TRBJ2-1 . TRBV9 TGTGCCAGCAGCGTAGGACTAGCTCCCAATGAGCAGTTCTTC CASSVGLAPNEQFF
. TRBJ1-2 . TRBV16 TGTGCCAGCAGCCAATCGAGGAGTGACTATGGCTACACCTTC CASSQSRSDYGYTF
. TRBJ2-7 . TRBV4-1 TGCGCCAGCAGCCAAGATCCAGGGGCTGAATCCTACGAGCAGTACTTC CASSQDPGAESYEQYF
. TRBJ1-2 few TRBV29-1 TGCAGCGACTGGGCCCCCAACTATGGCTACACCTTC CSDWAPNYGYTF
. TRBJ2-7 . TRBV5-6 TGTGCCAGCAGTTTTACAGGGAACGAGCAGTACTTC CASSFTGNEQYF
. TRBJ1-1 . TRBV23-1 TGCGCCAGCCCCTTGCTAGCTGAAGCTTTCTTT CASPLLAEAFF
. TRBJ2-7 few TRBV27 TGTGCCAGCAGTCCAGAGGGACACGAATACGAGCAGTACTTC CASSPEGHEYEQYF
TRBD1 TRBJ1-2 . TRBV5-4 TGTGCCAGCAGCCACGACCCGACAGGGAATGGCTACACCTTC CASSHDPTGNGYTF
TRBD1 TRBJ2-1 . TRBV7-9 TGTGCCAGCAGGCAGACCGGGACAGACTCCTACAATGAGCAGTTCTTC CASRQTGTDSYNEQFF
. TRBJ2-7 few TRBV28 TGTGCCAGCAGTTTATCAGGGTTCGAGCAGTACTTC CASSLSGFEQYF
TRBD1 TRBJ2-7 few TRBV5-4 TGTGCCAGCAGCTGGACAGGGGCCTACGAGCAGTACTTC CASSWTGAYEQYF
. TRBJ2-1 . TRBV9 TGTGCCAGCAGCGTAGGACTAGGCGGGAACTACAATGAGCAGTTCTTC CASSVGLGGNYNEQFF
. TRBJ2-7 . TRBV6-5 TGTGCCAGCAGTCACGGGGGAGGTGGGTCCTACGAGCAGTACTTC CASSHGGGGSYEQYF